The 20 T cell receptor beta chains listed next were all sequenced from one sample in a study of T-cell reconstitution after alpha-beta-depleted transplantation in children. The TCRbeta library incorporated unique molecular identifiers. TCRdb called the PCR reads again in MiXCR, with one record for every CDR3 protein. The data show around 200,000 distinct CDR3 sequences, over 15% seen once. The sequenced sample was PBMCs, mostly from graft donor cells, obtained 360 days after TCRalphabeta/CD19-depleted stem cell transplant. The receptor source for this set is a male patient aged 2-10 years who had a stem cell transplant for acute lymphoblastic leukemia, so the T cells may come from the graft donor.

This clonotype was counted between two and nine times. V gene TRBV10-3 combines with J gene TRBJ2-4; D possibly matches TRBD1 or TRBD2 (5 bases each). CDR3 size: 14 residues. V dropped 4 bases and J dropped 8 bases, with 15 bases sitting between them. Germline loops: CDR1 ENHRY, CDR2 SYGVKD. The CDR3 spells CAISVSKGSDIQYF. The DNA for the CDR3 is TGTGCCATCAGTGTGTCAAAGGGGAGCGACATTCAGTACTTC.

CDR3 DNA sequence: TGTGCCACCAGGAACGAGACGAACACTGAAGCTTTCTTT. Amino acid sequence: CATRNETNTEAFF. The J gene is TRBJ1-1, the V gene TRBV3-1, with no clear D. Germline V gene data show CDR1 as LGHDT and CDR2 as YNNKEL (reference sequence). CDR3 size: 13 residues. Trimming stripped 10 bases from V and 1 base from J, with 13 bases between.

This clonotype was found many times. V is TRBV10-3 and J is TRBJ2-5; 12 bases map to TRBD2. The germline V gene has CDR1 ENHRY and CDR2 SYGVKD. This CDR3 spans 18 amino acids. Trimming cost V 4 bases and J 5 bases; bases outside gene matches: 14. The DNA of the CDR3 is TGTGCCATCAGTGTCGAGGGGCCAACTAGCGGGGGGCGTGAGACCCAGTACTTC. It yields the protein CAISVEGPTSGGRETQYF.

The chain has TRBV5-1 and TRBJ1-2; TRBD1 aligns across 12 bases. J was trimmed by 6 bases and V by 3 bases; bases with no gene match: 6. From germline, CDR1 is SGHRS and CDR2 YFSETQ. The CDR3 length is 15 residues. CDR3 protein: CASSSGTGGSDGYTF. The CDR3 DNA is TGCGCCAGCAGCTCAGGGACAGGGGGCAGTGATGGCTACACCTTC. Looking up the rest from reference TRBV5-1 and TRBJ1-2 gives the full variable domain: KAGVTQTPRYLIKTRGQQVTLSCSPISGHRSVSWYQQTPGQGLQFLFEYFSETQRNKGNFPGRFSGRQFSNSRSEMNVSTLELGDSALYLCASSSGTGGSDGYTFGSGTRLTVV.

The chain uses TRBV6-1 and TRBJ1-1, with D perhaps TRBD1 (5 bases). CDR3 size: 15 residues. Germline-derived CDR1 and CDR2 are MNHNS and SASEGT. V lost 5 bases and J 4 bases, leaving 17 bases between the germline ends. Here the CDR3 reads CASSLRTSWGTEAFF. DNA of the CDR3: TGTGCCAGCAGTCTAAGGACAAGTTGGGGCACTGAAGCTTTCTTT.

The chain uses TRBV11-2 and TRBJ2-5; TRBD2 aligns across 7 bases. The CDR3 runs to 15 residues. Unmatched junction bases numbered 6, after V lost 1 base and J lost 4 bases. The germline V gene has CDR1 SGHAT and CDR2 FQNNGV. CDR3 sequence reads: CASSLAPGRVETQYF. CDR3 sequence (DNA): TGTGCCAGCAGCTTAGCACCAGGGAGGGTAGAGACCCAGTACTTC.

This clonotype showed up just a few times. The chain joins TRBV5-1 to TRBJ2-3; 7 positions agree with TRBD2. Germline V CDR1 and CDR2: SGHRS, YFSETQ. This CDR3 spans 15 amino acids. Trimming took 0 bases from V and 3 from J; bases not matched to a gene: 4. DNA of the CDR3: TGCGCCAGCAGCTTGGGAGTCGGGGGGACAGATACGCAGTATTTT. It yields the protein CASSLGVGGTDTQYF.

The J gene is TRBJ2-5, the V gene TRBV29-1, with TRBD2 matching 10 bases. With V trimmed by 3 bases and J by 4 bases, 17 bases remained unmatched. The CDR3 consists of 18 residues. Germline V CDR1 and CDR2: SQVTM, ANQGSEA. The CDR3 DNA reads as TGCAGCGTTGAGTATGGAGCGGGGGGGCCAACAAGGGGAGAGACCCAGTACTTC. Amino acid sequence: CSVEYGAGGPTRGETQYF.

This clonotype was picked up a small number of times. The chain recombines TRBV28 with TRBJ2-7; D gene ambiguous. V lost 6 bases and J 1 base, leaving 10 bases between the germline ends. This CDR3 has 13 residues. From germline, CDR1 is MDHEN and CDR2 SYDVKM. In DNA form, the CDR3 reads TGTGCCAGCAGCCCCACGCGGTCCTACGAGCAGTACTTC. The encoded protein is CASSPTRSYEQYF.

This clonotype has just a few counts. CDR3 in amino acids: CASSLSRKGGTEAFF. The CDR3, as DNA: TGTGCCAGCAGTTTATCAAGGAAGGGGGGAACTGAAGCTTTCTTT. This chain connects TRBV27 to TRBJ1-1; possibly TRBD1 for D (6 bases). The CDR3 totals 15 residues. In germline, CDR1 is MNHEY, CDR2 SMNVEV (reference sequence). Trimming removed 0 bases from V and 5 bases from J, with 13 bases in between.

This clonotype was recorded a few times. The rearrangement uses TRBV5-1 and TRBJ2-2, with D perhaps TRBD1 (5 bases). Germline V lookup: CDR1 SGHRS, CDR2 YFSETQ. The V end was cut by 2 bases, the J end by 3 bases, with 17 bases between. This CDR3 contains 17 residues. CDR3: CASSFGARGADTGELFF. CDR3 coding DNA: TGCGCCAGCAGCTTTGGGGCCCGCGGTGCCGACACCGGGGAGCTGTTTTTT.

As DNA, the CDR3 is TGTGCCAGCTCTCCCTCTTCCGGGAGCTCCTACGAGCAGTACTTC. Translation: CASSPSSGSSYEQYF. The gene calls are TRBV18 and TRBJ2-7; D possibly corresponds to TRBD2 (6 bases). CDR3 length equals 15 residues. V was pared by 6 bases and J by 0 bases, with 15 bases between. Germline assignment: CDR1 KGHSH and CDR2 LQKENI.

This clonotype has a handful of counts. The gene calls are TRBV28 and TRBJ2-3; D might be TRBD2 (5 bases). The CDR3 runs 16 residues. With 4 bases removed from V and 2 bases from J, the gap between germline ends came to 16 bases. The V gene's germline CDR1 is MDHEN and CDR2 SYDVKM. CDR3 nucleotide sequence: TGTGCCAGCAGTTCCCGGACTCGTCTACCCACAGATACGCAGTATTTT. Amino acids: CASSSRTRLPTDTQYF.

This clonotype was recorded a few times. The V call is TRBV12-3 or TRBV12-4, the J call TRBJ1-2, with TRBD1 as a possible D gene (5 bases). The CDR3 is 14 amino acids. Trimming pared 3 bases from V and 6 bases from J, leaving 14 bases between. Here the CDR3 reads CASSFRAGGNGYTF. In DNA, the CDR3 is TGTGCCAGCAGTTTCAGGGCAGGCGGAAATGGCTACACCTTC.

V gene TRBV5-1 combines with J gene TRBJ2-7; the match to TRBD1 covers 8 bases. Germline V lookup: CDR1 SGHRS, CDR2 YFSETQ. The CDR3 runs to 15 residues. V shed 2 bases and J 3 bases; nucleotides not matched to a gene: 7. DNA for the CDR3: TGCGCCAGCAGCTTAACTCCCGGACAGGGCTACGAGCAGTACTTC. This sequence encodes CASSLTPGQGYEQYF.

There are a few counts of this clonotype. The chain joins TRBV11-2 to TRBJ2-3; no clear D gene. CDR1 and CDR2 from the germline V gene are SGHAT and FQNNGV. Trimming left V 0 bases short and J 5 bases short, with 6 bases between. CDR3 length equals 13 residues. The CDR3 nucleotides read TGTGCCAGCAGCTTAGATCTTATAGATACGCAGTATTTT. This sequence encodes CASSLDLIDTQYF.

J is TRBJ2-1 and V is TRBV5-6; TRBD2 matches at 8 bases. The CDR3 has 17 residues. V was pared by 3 bases and J by 0 bases, with 8 bases of the junction left unmatched. The germline V gene encodes CDR1 SGHDT and CDR2 YYEEEE. The CDR3 sequence: CASSSWTSPDSYNEQFF. CDR3 in DNA: TGTGCCAGCAGCTCCTGGACTAGCCCGGACTCCTACAATGAGCAGTTCTTC.

This clonotype was counted a few times. The V and J genes are TRBV5-1 and TRBJ2-1; D is ambiguous. CDR3 length equals 11 residues. Trimming took 0 bases from V and 10 from J, leaving 5 bases between them. Germline CDR1 and CDR2: SGHRS and YFSETQ. CDR3 amino acids: CASSLGPEQFF. CDR3 in DNA: TGCGCCAGCAGCTTGGGACCGGAGCAGTTCTTC.

The chain recombines TRBV19 with TRBJ1-1, with D maybe TRBD1 (6 bases). Between the trimmed V and J ends, which lost 3 bases and 11 bases, there was a span of 13 bases. Looked up from germline, CDR1 is LNHDA and CDR2 is SQIVND (reference sequence). This CDR3 spans 12 amino acids. As DNA, the CDR3 is TGTGCCAGTAGTATTGAGGGGGTACGGGCTTTCTTT. Translation: CASSIEGVRAFF.

This clonotype was recorded a few times. This chain uses TRBV28 with TRBJ1-4; the D is unclear. The CDR3 is 12 residues long. Germline CDR1 MDHEN, CDR2 SYDVKM. V shed 6 bases and J shed 7 bases, with 9 bases lying between them. Here the CDR3 reads CASRQVSEKLFF. The CDR3 region has the DNA TGTGCCAGCAGGCAGGTGTCTGAAAAACTGTTTTTT.